This record looks at one T cell receptor beta chain sequence and its context. The data originate from a study of CXCR3-negative and CXCR3-positive naive CD8 T cells. Germline CDR1 is MGHRA and CDR2 is YSYEKL. The CDR3 has 16 residues. In preparing the TRB cDNA libraries, 5' RACE with UMI labels was used. TCRdb re-called the 5' RACE reads; every CDR3 protein appears as one record, without DNA. Reported are some 5,000 distinct CDR3 sequences; the ten largest clones contain about 2%. Sequencing was carried out using naive CXCR3- CD8+ T cells from blood. Subset described: CD45RO-CCR7+CD27+CD95- naive CD8+ T cells lacking CXCR3 (TNR3-). This chain uses TRBV4-1 with TRBJ2-7; TCRdb gives TRBD2 as the D gene, but with no DNA this cannot be confirmed. This receptor was taken from a human donor in good health. Some clones in this sample may be carry-over from other donors' samples. The CDR3 protein is CASSQVGLAGNYEQYF.